Included here is one T cell receptor beta chain sequence, with context. This clonotype was recorded at least ten times. The clone's antigen remains unknown. Base qualities are not provided; no much larger clone lies one nucleotide away. This sample stems from a study of neurological immune-mediated disorders (dated by TCRdb to between 2018 and 2020). At the level of the whole study: Of the 35 or so multiple sclerosis patients, some 30 had relapsing-remitting MS and 3 had secondary progressive MS. The 106 TCR-beta libraries included longitudinal samples, technical triplicates and paired sorted CD4+ and CD8+ T-cell subsets alongside PBMC samples. Using UMI-based sequencing, the study compared peripheral blood TCR-beta repertoires from patients with HTLV-I-associated myelopathy (HAM/TSP), patients with multiple sclerosis, and healthy controls. Of the approximately 65 subjects in the cohort, about 14 were HAM/TSP patients, roughly 35 were multiple sclerosis patients, and some 20 were healthy controls. Broad study findings and their caveats: The MS cluster was not associated with any clinical or MRI features, and the authors stated that larger cohorts are needed. Repertoires from 18 of 34 MS patients were grouped by phylogenetic analysis into a cluster of related CDR3 sequences, suggesting a possible repertoire-level signature. The highest TCR clonal expansion was observed in HAM/TSP patients, whereas the lowest was observed in MS patients, even when compared with healthy controls. No identical CDR3 amino acid sequences were shared among expanded clones across subjects, suggesting private TCR-beta repertoires in all groups.

Unsorted PBMC libraries were generated from 2 million PBMCs stored in RNAlater at -80 °C until RNA extraction. The multiple sclerosis patients were enrolled in a US clinical protocol that evaluated disease progression with magnetic resonance imaging. Peripheral blood was subjected to Ficoll-Hypaque density gradient centrifugation to isolate PBMCs, which were then cryopreserved in liquid nitrogen. cDNA was synthesized by template-switch 5'RACE using a primer carrying a 10-nucleotide random unique molecular identifier by which each TCR transcript was tagged. Over 180 million TCR-beta sequences, covering 15-18 subjects, were produced in each sequencing run. The RNeasy kit was used for extraction of total RNA. Using the KAPA Real-time Library Amplification kit, TCR-beta VDJ regions were amplified with primers for the TCR constant region and the 5'RACE anchor. Sample indexes and Illumina adaptors were added in a first PCR, after which library yield was increased in a second PCR. After Ampure bead purification, the TCR product of roughly 650 bp was size-selected on a 2% E-gel SizeSelection system. Library quality was checked on a Bioanalyzer, concentration was measured with Qubit, and libraries were quantified with the Kapa Library Quantification kit before pooling. An Illumina HiSeq 2500 sequenced the libraries paired-end 2 x 150 bp. To increase sequence diversity, roughly 24-31% phiX was spiked into each library pool. The authors' pipeline ran thus. Quality-filtered reads were processed with the UMI-based MiGEC pipeline, and over 90% of raw TCR sequences were removed by the MiGEC pipeline during error correction. IMGT germline references were used for alignment of VDJ genes, and clonotypes were defined by a unique CDR3 amino acid sequence together with V-J genes. Clonal expansion, Shannon diversity and CDR3 relatedness (CalcPairwiseDistances, ClusterSamples) were evaluated with VDJtools, and phylogenetic trees were built with CLCbio workbench. Expanded clones were defined as having at least 8 unique UMIs, based on coefficient-of-variation modelling across technical triplicates. Using fastp at Q25 and MiXCR, TCRdb reprocessed the public reads and kept productive beta chains. Rows with one shared CDR3 protein collapse into an entry with the most common genes and DNA. The V and J calls shown here were made by TCRdb, not taken from the authors' results. A total of more than 75,000 distinct CDR3 sequences appear in this sample, approximately 5% of them only once. The leading ten clones occupy roughly 2.4% of the sample.

As encoded in the germline V gene (reference sequence), CDR1 is SGHKS while CDR2 is YYEKEE. The CDR3, from cysteine to phenylalanine, totals 14 residues. Only the CDR3 part of the read is kept: 42 bases, read in frame from the first base. V is cut by 0 bases and J by 4 bases, and the space between the germline ends is 7 bases. Material: PBMCs. The TCR was taken from a woman aged 30 to 39 with multiple sclerosis. The rearranged chain carries TRBV5-5 and TRBJ2-2; TRBD1 is a weak D gene call, 6 bases matching. The sequenced DNA is TGTGCCAGCAGCTTGGGAGGGGGCACCGGGGAGCTGTTTTTT. It specifies CASSLGGGTGELFF.